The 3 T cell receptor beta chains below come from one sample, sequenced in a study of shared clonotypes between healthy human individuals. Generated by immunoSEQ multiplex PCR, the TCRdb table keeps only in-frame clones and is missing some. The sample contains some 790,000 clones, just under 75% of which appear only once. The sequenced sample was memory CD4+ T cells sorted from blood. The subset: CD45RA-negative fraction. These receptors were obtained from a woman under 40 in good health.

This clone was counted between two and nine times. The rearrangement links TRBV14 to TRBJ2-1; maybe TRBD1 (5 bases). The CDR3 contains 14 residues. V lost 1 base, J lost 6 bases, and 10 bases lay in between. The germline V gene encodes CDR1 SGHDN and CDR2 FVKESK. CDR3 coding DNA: TGTGCCAGCAGCCAAGTTAGGACAAGCAATGAGCAGTTCTTC. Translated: CASSQVRTSNEQFF.

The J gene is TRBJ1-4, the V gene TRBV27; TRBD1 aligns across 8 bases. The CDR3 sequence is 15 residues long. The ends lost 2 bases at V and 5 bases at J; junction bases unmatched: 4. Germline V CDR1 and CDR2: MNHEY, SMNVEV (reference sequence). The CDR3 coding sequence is TGTGCCAGCAGTTTAAGGACAGGGCTAAATGAAAAACTGTTTTTT. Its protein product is CASSLRTGLNEKLFF.

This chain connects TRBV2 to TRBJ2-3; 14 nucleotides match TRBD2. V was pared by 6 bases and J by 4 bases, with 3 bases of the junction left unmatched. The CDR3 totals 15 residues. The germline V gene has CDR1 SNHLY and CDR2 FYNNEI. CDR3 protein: CASRGTSGSSDTQYF. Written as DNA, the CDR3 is TGTGCCAGCAGGGGGACTAGCGGGAGTTCAGATACGCAGTATTTT.